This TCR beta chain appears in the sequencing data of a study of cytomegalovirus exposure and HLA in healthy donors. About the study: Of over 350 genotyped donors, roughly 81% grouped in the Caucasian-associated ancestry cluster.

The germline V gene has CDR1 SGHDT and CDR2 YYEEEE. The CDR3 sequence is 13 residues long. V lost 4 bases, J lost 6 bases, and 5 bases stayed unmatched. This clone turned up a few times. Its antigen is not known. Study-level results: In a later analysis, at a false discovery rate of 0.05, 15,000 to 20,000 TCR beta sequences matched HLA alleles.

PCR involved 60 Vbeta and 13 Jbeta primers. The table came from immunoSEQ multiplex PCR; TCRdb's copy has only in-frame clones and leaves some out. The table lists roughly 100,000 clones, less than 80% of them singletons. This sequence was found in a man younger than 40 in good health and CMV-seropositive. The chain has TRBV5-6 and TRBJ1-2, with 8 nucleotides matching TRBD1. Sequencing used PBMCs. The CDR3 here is CASSATGDDGYTF. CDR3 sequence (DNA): TGTGCCAGCAGCGCGACAGGGGATGATGGCTACACCTTC.